Included here is one TCR beta chain sequence, with context. The data belong to a study of radiotherapy plus CTLA-4 blockade in lung cancer. Sequencing was performed with immunoSEQ multiplex PCR; in TCRdb, only in-frame clones are kept and a portion is missing. Of 90,000 to 100,000 clones in the sample, roughly 80% were seen once. CTLA-4 blockade with ipilimumab, together with focal radiation, was given to patients with chemo-refractory metastatic non-small-cell lung cancer. Germline loops: CDR1 MNHEY, CDR2 SMNVEV (reference sequence). This CDR3 has 11 amino acids. The V end was cut by 6 bases, the J end by 9 bases, with 9 bases between.

V is TRBV27 and J is TRBJ2-1; tentative D call: TRBD2 (5 bases). The source material was peripheral blood, sampled from a patient treated with radiotherapy plus ipilimumab. This clonotype was obtained from a human donor with non-small cell lung cancer that progressed on radiotherapy plus ipilimumab. CDR3 nucleotide sequence: TGTGCCAGCAGGGGAGTCAGTGAGCAGTTCTTC. Translating gives CASRGVSEQFF.